The source of this TCR delta chain is a study of Vδ1+ human thymocytes. Study results and limitations: Unexpected Vdelta2 sequences could cause misinterpretation of bulk repertoire data. Unlike peripheral blood Vdelta1+ controls, thymic delta-chain sequences included approximately 21% Vdelta2 and few Vdelta3. Highly polyclonal TRG and TRD repertoires with Gaussian CDR3 length distributions appeared in thymus.

Extracted RNA was reverse transcribed into cDNA. The CDR3 regions were amplified by multiplex PCR from V-gene primers to a constant-region primer. TCRdb re-called the multiplex PCR reads via CATT. The sample holds roughly 25,000 delta-chain clones, about 29% seen once. Thymocytes were sorted as CD3+ TCRVdelta1+ TCRVdelta2- after alphabeta T cell depletion. Sorted Vdelta1+ thymocytes were about 97% to 99.6% pure. By frequency in the sample, this clone is medium-sized (0.01 to 0.1%). The antigen is undetermined. Trimming took 4 bases from V and 0 from J, leaving 18 bases between them. CDR1 and CDR2 from the germline V gene are TSWWSYY and QGS. CDR3 length: 17 amino acids.

The J gene is TRDJ1, the V gene TRDV1; possibly TRDD3 for D (5 bases). Sequencing input: Vdelta1+ gamma-delta thymocytes from the thymus. This sample's subset: FACS-sorted CD3+ TCRalphabeta- TCRVdelta1+ TCRVdelta2- thymocytes. The TCR sequence derives from a boy under two years old who had congenital heart surgery. The CDR3 DNA reads TGTGCTCTTGGGGCCTATTCCGGGGTACTGGACACCGATAAACTCATCTTT. It is translated as CALGAYSGVLDTDKLIF.